This TCR beta chain originates from a study of T cell repertoires in cytomegalovirus infection. At the level of the study: The authors relied on CMV epitopes, both recently identified HLA-C-restricted and well-studied HLA-B-restricted. In public TCR beta signatures, there were indications of both CMV infection and matching HLA type. Study-level points and caveats: HLA-C-restricted TCR beta clonotypes specific for CMV led the ex vivo response.

From the reads, TCRdb called clonotypes with MiXCR, one entry per CDR3 protein. The sample shows approximately 1,000,000 distinct CDR3 sequences, roughly 30% of them seen only once. Germline loops: CDR1 DFQATT, CDR2 SNEGSKA (reference sequence). The V and J ends lost 5 bases and 1 base respectively, with 12 bases between them. The CDR3 has 14 amino acids. This clonotype appeared a few times. The antigen is undetermined. The sample was cultured CD8+ T cells from PBMCs, taken from culture after CMV antigen stimulation. The receptor was derived from a human donor in good health (CMV status not recorded). Some clones in this sample may be carry-over from other donors' samples. The rearrangement links TRBV20-1 to TRBJ2-1; D unclear. As DNA, the CDR3 is TGCAGTGCTGAGGACCGAAAATCCTACAATGAGCAGTTCTTC. This translates into CSAEDRKSYNEQFF.